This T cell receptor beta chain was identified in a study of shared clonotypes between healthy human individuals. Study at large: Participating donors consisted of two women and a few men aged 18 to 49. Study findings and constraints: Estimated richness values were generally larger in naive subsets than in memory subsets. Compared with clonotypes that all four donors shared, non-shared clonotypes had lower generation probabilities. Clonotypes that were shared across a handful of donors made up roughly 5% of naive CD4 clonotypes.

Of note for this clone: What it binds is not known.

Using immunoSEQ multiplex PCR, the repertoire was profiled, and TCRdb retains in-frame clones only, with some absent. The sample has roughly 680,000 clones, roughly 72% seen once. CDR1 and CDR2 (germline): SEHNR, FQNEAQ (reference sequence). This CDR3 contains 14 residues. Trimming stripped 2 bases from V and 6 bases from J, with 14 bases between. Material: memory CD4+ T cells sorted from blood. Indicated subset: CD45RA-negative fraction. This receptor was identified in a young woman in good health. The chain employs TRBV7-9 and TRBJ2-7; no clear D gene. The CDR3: CASSLREPLSEQYF. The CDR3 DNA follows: TGTGCCAGCAGCTTAAGAGAACCTCTGAGCGAGCAGTACTTC.